The sequence of this TCR beta chain was determined in a study of blood T cell repertoires in COVID-19. Germline V gives CDR1 GTSNPN, CDR2 SVGIG (reference sequence). The J segment lost 4 bases and the V segment lost 6 bases, leaving 14 bases of the junction unmatched. The CDR3 consists of 15 residues. Cohorts were assigned according to the clinical history that participants reported. Per the original data handling: The authors estimated nucleated cell counts from reference gene primer amplification. The protocol was immunoSEQ multiplex PCR, while the TCRdb copy is restricted to in-frame clones and leaves out a portion. The V and J calls and clone size are taken from that table; D and trimming were inferred from the DNA. The sample shows over 130,000 clones, 84% of them seen only once.

Source material: PBMCs or T cells enriched from blood (not recorded which). This clonotype was sampled from a woman aged 50 to 60 with acute COVID-19. V usage is TRBV30 and J usage is TRBJ2-7, with 8 bases lining up with TRBD2. The CDR3 is CACPRRGGRPYEQYF. CDR3 nucleotides: TGTGCCTGTCCGCGCAGGGGCGGGAGGCCATACGAGCAGTACTTC.